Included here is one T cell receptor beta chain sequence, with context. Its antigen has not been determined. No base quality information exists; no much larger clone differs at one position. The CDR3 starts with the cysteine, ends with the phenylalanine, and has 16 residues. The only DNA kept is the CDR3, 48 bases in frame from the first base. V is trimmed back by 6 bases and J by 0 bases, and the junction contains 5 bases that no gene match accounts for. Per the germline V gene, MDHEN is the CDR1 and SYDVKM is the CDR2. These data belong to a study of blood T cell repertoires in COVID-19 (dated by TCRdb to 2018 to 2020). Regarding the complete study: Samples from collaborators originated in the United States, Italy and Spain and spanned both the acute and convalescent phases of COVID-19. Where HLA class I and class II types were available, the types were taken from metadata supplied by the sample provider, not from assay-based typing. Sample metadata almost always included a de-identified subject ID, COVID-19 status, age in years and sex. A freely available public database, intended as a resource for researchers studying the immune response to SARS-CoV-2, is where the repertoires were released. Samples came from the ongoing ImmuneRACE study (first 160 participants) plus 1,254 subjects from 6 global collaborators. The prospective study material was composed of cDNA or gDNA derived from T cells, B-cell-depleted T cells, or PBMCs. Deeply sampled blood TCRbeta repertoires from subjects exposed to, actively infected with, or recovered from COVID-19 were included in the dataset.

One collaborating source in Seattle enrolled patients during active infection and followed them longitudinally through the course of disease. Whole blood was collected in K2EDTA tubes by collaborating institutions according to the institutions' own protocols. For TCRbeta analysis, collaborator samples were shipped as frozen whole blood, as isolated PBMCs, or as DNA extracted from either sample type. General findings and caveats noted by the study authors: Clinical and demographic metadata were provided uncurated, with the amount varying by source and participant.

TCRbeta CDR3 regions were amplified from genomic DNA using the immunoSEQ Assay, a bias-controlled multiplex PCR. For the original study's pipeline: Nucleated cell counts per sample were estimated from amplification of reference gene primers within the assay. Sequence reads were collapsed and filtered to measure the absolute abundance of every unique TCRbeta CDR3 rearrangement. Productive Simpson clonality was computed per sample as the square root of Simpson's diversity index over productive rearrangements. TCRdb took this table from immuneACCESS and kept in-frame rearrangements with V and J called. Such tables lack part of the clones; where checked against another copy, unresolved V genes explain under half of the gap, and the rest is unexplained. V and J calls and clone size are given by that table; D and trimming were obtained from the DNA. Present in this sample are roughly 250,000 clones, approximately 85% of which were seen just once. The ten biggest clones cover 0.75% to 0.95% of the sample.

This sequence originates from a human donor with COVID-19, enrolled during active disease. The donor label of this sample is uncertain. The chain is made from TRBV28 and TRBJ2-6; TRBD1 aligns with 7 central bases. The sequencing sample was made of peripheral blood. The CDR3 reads CASRPTGASGANVLTF. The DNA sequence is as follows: TGTGCCAGCAGACCTACAGGGGCCTCTGGGGCCAACGTCCTGACTTTC.